The 21 T cell receptor beta chains below come from one sample, sequenced in a study of T cells in Graves' hyperthyroidism and ophthalmopathy. Amplification of TCR beta CDR3 regions was performed using RNA transcripts as template. TCR CDR3 regions were first amplified by RT-PCR with HTBI primers. TCRdb fed the multiplex PCR reads into MiXCR, producing one record per CDR3 protein. Of roughly 800,000 distinct CDR3 sequences detected, over 35% appear once; the ten largest clones hold 8% to 9%. Material for sequencing was blood. Receptors originate from a man aged 18 to 35 with Graves' hyperthyroidism.

This clonotype is a singleton in its sample. V and J are TRBV19 and TRBJ1-4, with D perhaps TRBD1 (5 bases). The V and J ends lost 1 base and 11 bases respectively, with 14 bases between them. Germline V gene sequence: CDR1 LNHDA, CDR2 SQIVND (reference sequence). The CDR3 length is 14 residues. The CDR3 spells CASSIGGRLRKLFF. The CDR3 nucleotides are TGTGCCAGTAGTATAGGGGGCAGACTAAGGAAACTGTTTTTT.

This chain connects TRBV6-5 to TRBJ2-7; D gene unclear. Germline-derived CDR1 and CDR2 are MNHEY and SVGAGI. The germline V and J ends were trimmed by 2 bases and 5 bases, with 7 bases remaining between them. This CDR3 spans 12 amino acids. The CDR3 DNA reads TGTGCCAGCAGTTACCAGGCCAACGAGCAGTACTTC. Its protein product is CASSYQANEQYF.

The J gene is TRBJ2-3, the V gene TRBV2; 12 bases map to TRBD2. Looked up from germline, CDR1 is SNHLY and CDR2 is FYNNEI. The CDR3 spans 14 residues. V shed 7 bases, J shed 5 bases, and the junction held 4 bases outside the gene matches. CDR3 region: CASTLAGGRDTQYF. The CDR3 DNA follows: TGTGCCAGCACCCTAGCGGGAGGGAGAGATACGCAGTATTTT.

There are a few counts of this clonotype. This rearrangement joins TRBV16 to TRBJ1-5; tentative D call: TRBD1 (6 bases). CDR1 is KGHSY, CDR2 FQNENV, per germline. The V end was cut by 5 bases, the J end by 6 bases, with 23 bases between. This CDR3 contains 17 residues. Written as DNA, the CDR3 is TGTGCCAGCAGCTTTGCAGGGGCACCGCGAGTGGGTCAGCCCCAGCATTTT. It codes for CASSFAGAPRVGQPQHF. The full variable domain, with the rest looked up from reference TRBV16 and TRBJ1-5, is GEEVAQTPKHLVRGEGQKAKLYCAPIKGHSYVFWYQQVLKNEFKFLISFQNENVFDETGMPKERFSAKCLPNSPCSLEIQATKLEDSAVYFCASSFAGAPRVGQPQHFGDGTRLSIL.

J is TRBJ1-2 and V is TRBV3-1, with D possibly TRBD1 on 5 matching bases. This CDR3 is 13 amino acids long. V was shortened by 1 base and J by 6 bases, with 9 bases between the two germline ends. Germline lookup yields CDR1 LGHDT and CDR2 YNNKEL (reference sequence). The CDR3 region is CASSQVRDNGYTF. The CDR3 DNA reads as TGTGCCAGCAGCCAAGTCAGGGATAATGGCTACACCTTC.

The J gene is TRBJ2-5, the V gene TRBV14, with D possibly called TRBD1 or TRBD2 (5 bases each). Germline-derived CDR1 and CDR2 are SGHDN and FVKESK. This CDR3 comprises 15 residues. V lost 3 bases to trimming and J lost 5 bases, with 16 bases between them. This CDR3 reads CASSHGDARGETQYF. CDR3 nucleotides: TGTGCCAGCAGCCACGGGGACGCCCGCGGGGAGACCCAGTACTTC.

Details on this clonotype: Given a much more abundant clone one base away, this may be a read error. The CDR3 loop is CASSSVPRMNTEASF. CDR3 bases: TGTGCCAGCAGCTCGGTTCCCCGCATGAACACTGAAGCTTCCTTT. The V gene is TRBV7-9, the J gene TRBJ1-1; D call uncertain. The CDR3 sequence is 15 residues long. Germline values: CDR1 SEHNR, CDR2 FQNEAQ (reference sequence).

J is TRBJ2-7 and V is TRBV7-8; tentatively, D is TRBD2 (6 bases). Trimming cost V 2 bases and J 4 bases, with 12 bases left between them. This CDR3 contains 14 residues. Looked up from germline, CDR1 is SGHVS and CDR2 is FQNEAQ. The CDR3 region has the DNA TGTGCCAGCAGCTTAATGGGACTCAAGTACGAGCAGTACTTC. It specifies CASSLMGLKYEQYF.

The chain links TRBV20-1 to TRBJ1-2; D might be TRBD1 (5 bases). Trimming removed 3 bases from V and 4 bases from J, with 9 bases in between. This CDR3 spans 12 amino acids. Germline lookup yields CDR1 DFQATT and CDR2 SNEGSKA (reference sequence). In nucleotides, the CDR3 is TGCAGTGCTAGCAGGGCCGGCTATGGCTACACCTTC. This encodes CSASRAGYGYTF.

The rearrangement uses TRBV10-3 and TRBJ1-6, with 7 bases aligning to TRBD1. Germline V gene data show CDR1 as ENHRY and CDR2 as SYGVKD. The CDR3 covers 15 residues. The J segment lost 10 bases and the V segment lost 0 bases, leaving 6 bases of the junction unmatched. CDR3 loop: CAISESTGRESPLHF. The CDR3 coding sequence is TGTGCCATCAGTGAGTCGACAGGGCGTGAATCACCCCTCCACTTT.

The rearrangement joins TRBV7-8 to TRBJ1-5; D is unclear. Per germline, CDR1 SGHVS and CDR2 FQNEAQ. With 2 bases removed from V and 0 bases from J, the gap between germline ends came to 8 bases. The CDR3 totals 15 residues. Written as DNA, the CDR3 is TGTGCCAGCAGCTTATCCCCGTTTAGCAATCAGCCCCAGCATTTT. Its protein is CASSLSPFSNQPQHF.

About this clonotype itself: A much larger clone is a single base away; this may be a read error. A read error is likely, as this CDR3 ends without the conserved phenylalanine or tryptophan. This chain connects TRBV7-9 to TRBJ1-2; possibly TRBD1 for D (5 bases). This CDR3 is 15 amino acids long. Looked up from germline, CDR1 is SEHNR and CDR2 is FQNEAQ (reference sequence). The V gene lost 5 bases and the J gene lost 8 bases, with 21 bases spanning the gap. This chain's CDR3 is CASSRDGVEVYGYTL. CDR3 sequence (DNA): TGTGCCAGCAGCAGGGACGGCGTAGAGGTCTACGGCTACACCCTC.

The chain employs TRBV7-4 and TRBJ1-5; 7 bases agree with TRBD1. Germline lookup yields CDR1 SGHVT and CDR2 SQSDAQ. J gave up 11 bases and V 1 base, and 11 bases lay outside the gene matches. The CDR3 has 15 residues. The CDR3, as DNA: TGTGCCAGCAGCTTAGGGGACAGAGACGGGCAGTCCCAGCATTTT. Translating it yields CASSLGDRDGQSQHF.

The V call is TRBV29-1, the J call TRBJ1-5, with TRBD1 as a possible D gene (5 bases). The germline V gene encodes CDR1 SQVTM and CDR2 ANQGSEA. V was cut by 2 bases and J by 6 bases, with 11 bases left in between. The CDR3 length is 13 residues. CDR3 sequence: CSVERQGGQPQHF. CDR3 sequence (DNA): TGCAGCGTTGAACGCCAGGGAGGTCAGCCCCAGCATTTT. Based on the CDR3 plus reference TRBV29-1 and TRBJ1-5, the full variable domain is SAVISQKPSRDICQRGTSLTIQCQVDSQVTMMFWYRQQPGQSLTLIATANQGSEATYESGFVIDKFPISRPNLTFSTLTVSNMSPEDSSIYLCSVERQGGQPQHFGDGTRLSIL.

This clonotype was detected once. This chain links TRBV11-1 with TRBJ2-5; D is tentatively TRBD1 or TRBD2 (5 bases each). The germline V gene encodes CDR1 SGHAT and CDR2 FQDESV (reference sequence). The V and J ends lost 10 bases and 4 bases respectively, with 13 bases between them. The CDR3 contains 12 residues. CDR3 residues: CATRDGGETQYF. The CDR3 DNA is TGTGCCACCCGGGACGGCGGAGAGACCCAGTACTTC.

The V and J genes are TRBV29-1 and TRBJ1-2, with a weak D call TRBD1 (6 bases). There are 14 residues in the CDR3. Germline loops: CDR1 SQVTM, CDR2 ANQGSEA. V lost 7 bases to trimming and J lost 0 bases, with 15 bases between them. The DNA of the CDR3 is TGCAGCGCCAGATCGGCAGGGGCTAACTATGGCTACACCTTC. Its translation is CSARSAGANYGYTF. Based on the CDR3 plus reference TRBV29-1 and TRBJ1-2, the full variable domain is SAVISQKPSRDICQRGTSLTIQCQVDSQVTMMFWYRQQPGQSLTLIATANQGSEATYESGFVIDKFPISRPNLTFSTLTVSNMSPEDSSIYLCSARSAGANYGYTFGSGTRLTVV.

The rearrangement links TRBV7-8 to TRBJ2-7, with 7 bases lining up with TRBD2. J gave up 2 bases and V 1 base, and 5 bases lay outside the gene matches. In germline, CDR1 is SGHVS, CDR2 FQNEAQ. The CDR3 covers 15 residues. DNA for the CDR3: TGTGCCAGCAGCTTAGAGGTGGGAGGGGCCTACGAGCAGTACTTC. It encodes CASSLEVGGAYEQYF. The whole variable domain, remainder taken from reference TRBV7-8 and TRBJ2-7, is GAGVSQSPRYKVAKRGQDVALRCDPISGHVSLFWYQQALGQGPEFLTYFQNEAQLDKSGLPSDRFFAERPEGSVSTLKIQRTQQEDSAVYLCASSLEVGGAYEQYFGPGTRLTVT.

This clonotype has at least ten counts. The chain employs TRBV20-1 and TRBJ1-2; D unclear. V lost 3 bases and J lost 2, with 7 bases in between. This CDR3 has 12 residues. Germline CDR1 reads DFQATT; CDR2 reads SNEGSKA (reference sequence). In DNA form, the CDR3 reads TGCAGTGCTAGTAAAGCCAACTATGGCTACACCTTC. Amino acid sequence: CSASKANYGYTF.

The chain has TRBV6-5 and TRBJ2-2, with D unresolved. The CDR3 loop spans 12 amino acids. Looked up from germline, CDR1 is MNHEY and CDR2 is SVGAGI. V lost 8 bases, J lost 5 bases, and 9 bases lay in between. Written as DNA, the CDR3 is TGTGCCAGCTCCGATTGGACCGGGGAGCTGTTTTTT. Amino acid sequence: CASSDWTGELFF.

This chain links TRBV29-1 with TRBJ2-5; D uncertain. CDR1 SQVTM and CDR2 ANQGSEA come from the germline V gene. The CDR3 sequence is 12 residues long. The CDR3: CSLSWVLETQYF. The DNA of the CDR3 is TGCAGTTTATCATGGGTTCTAGAGACCCAGTACTTC.

The chain employs TRBV11-2 and TRBJ2-2; D possibly corresponds to TRBD2 (7 bases). This CDR3 spans 14 amino acids. Germline V CDR1 and CDR2: SGHAT, FQNNGV. Trimming removed 2 bases at V and 6 bases at J, with 10 bases between. For the CDR3, the DNA is TGTGCCAGCAGCTTACTGGGGGGGCCCGGGGAGCTGTTTTTT. Translated: CASSLLGGPGELFF. Using reference TRBV11-2 and TRBJ2-2 for the parts outside the CDR3, the full variable domain is EAGVAQSPRYKIIEKRQSVAFWCNPISGHATLYWYQQILGQGPKLLIQFQNNGVVDDSQLPKDRFSAERLKGVDSTLKIQPAKLEDSAVYLCASSLLGGPGELFFGEGSRLTVL.